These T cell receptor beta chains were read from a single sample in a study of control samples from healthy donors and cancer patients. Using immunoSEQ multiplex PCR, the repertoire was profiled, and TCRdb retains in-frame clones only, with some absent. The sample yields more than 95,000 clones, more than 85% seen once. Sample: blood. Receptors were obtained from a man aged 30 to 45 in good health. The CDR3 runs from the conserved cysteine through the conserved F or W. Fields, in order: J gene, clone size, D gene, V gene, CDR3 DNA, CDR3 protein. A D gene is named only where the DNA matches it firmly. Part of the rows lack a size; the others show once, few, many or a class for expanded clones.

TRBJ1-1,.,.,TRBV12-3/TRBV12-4,TGTGCCAGCACCTTCTTGGGGAACACTGAAGCTTTCTTT,CASTFLGNTEAFF
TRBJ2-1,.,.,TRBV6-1,TGTGCCAGCAGTGAAGGGCCTGAGGATGAGCAGTTCTTC,CASSEGPEDEQFF
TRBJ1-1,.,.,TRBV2,TGTGCCAGCAAGGGAAATCGGAACACTGAAGCTTTCTTT,CASKGNRNTEAFF
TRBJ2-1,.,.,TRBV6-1,TGTGCCAGCAGTGAACGGTTCCTCTCCTACAATGAGCAGTTCTTC,CASSERFLSYNEQFF
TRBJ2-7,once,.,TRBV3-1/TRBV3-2,TGTGCCAGCAGCCAAGATCTTGGTCGCAGGGCCTCCTACGAGCAGTACTTC,CASSQDLGRRASYEQYF
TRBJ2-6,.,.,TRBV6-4,TGTGCCAGCAGTGCATCCTCTGGGGCCAACGTCCCGACTTTC,CASSASSGANVPTF
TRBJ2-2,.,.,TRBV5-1,TGCGCCAGCCACCCGGGACATACGAACACCGGGGAGCTGTTTTTT,CASHPGHTNTGELFF
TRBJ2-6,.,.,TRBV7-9,TGTGCCAGCGCATCGGGACACCTCTCTGGGGCCAACGTCCTGACTTTC,CASASGHLSGANVLTF
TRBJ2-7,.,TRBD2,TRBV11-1,TGTGCCAGCAGCTTAGAACTAGCGGGCGAGCAGTACTTC,CASSLELAGEQYF
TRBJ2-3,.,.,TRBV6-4,.,CASSSSIVGLAGGADTQYF
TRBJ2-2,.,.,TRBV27,TGTGCCAGCAGTTTATCTTTTCCGGGGCCAGTGAGGGGGGCCGGGGAGCTGTTTTTT,CASSLSFPGPVRGAGELFF
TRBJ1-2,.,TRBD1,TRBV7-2,TGTGCCAGCAGCTTCACAGGGGATGGCTACACCTTC,CASSFTGDGYTF
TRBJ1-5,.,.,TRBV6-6,TGTGCCAGCAGTTCACCAAGGACCAATCAGCCCCAGCATTTT,CASSSPRTNQPQHF
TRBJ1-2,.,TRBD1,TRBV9,TGTGCCAGCAGCGTAGCCCGGACAGGGTTTGTCCCTAACTATGGCTACACCTTC,CASSVARTGFVPNYGYTF
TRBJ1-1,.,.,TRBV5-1,TGCGCCAGCAGCTTGCGCAGACAGGTCACTGAAGCTTTCTTT,CASSLRRQVTEAFF